These T cell receptor beta chains were read from a single sample in a study of blood T cell repertoires in COVID-19. Clones were read by immunoSEQ multiplex PCR, and TCRdb kept only the in-frame ones, dropping some. In the table there are approximately 280,000 clones, about 89% of which are singletons. Sequencing used peripheral blood. All receptors come from a man aged 35 to 55 with acute or convalescent COVID-19. Both conserved end residues are part of each CDR3. Fields, in order: V gene, CDR3 protein.

V: TRBV28; CDR3: CASSLRGPQLDNEQFF
V: TRBV2; CDR3: CASSEYGGTGNTIYF
V: TRBV25-1; CDR3: CASSDSSYNEQFF
V: TRBV7-9; CDR3: CASSFDRVGGYTF
V: TRBV12-5; CDR3: CASGLVLAGTDTQYF
V: TRBV11-2; CDR3: CASGADYNSPLHF
V: TRBV24-1; CDR3: CATSGTSGTDTQYF
V: TRBV3-1/TRBV3-2; CDR3: CASRPGGPNEKLFF
V: TRBV3-1/TRBV3-2; CDR3: CASSHISADRGGEQYF
V: TRBV5-6; CDR3: CASSLYYYGYTF
V: TRBV2; CDR3: CASRYRGLNSPLHF
V: TRBV27; CDR3: CASSRTGWDSPLHF
V: TRBV6-5; CDR3: CASSQGMNTEAFF
V: TRBV5-4; CDR3: CASSPGGRTSNSPLHF
V: TRBV7-2; CDR3: CASSSSTGFYGYTF
V: TRBV5-1; CDR3: CASSFGLAGIDTQYF
V: TRBV5-1; CDR3: CASSLAPTSYEQYF
V: TRBV10-3; CDR3: CAISPDRDQPQHF
V: TRBV11-1; CDR3: CASSSDREYEQYF
V: TRBV6-6; CDR3: CASSYSYRQGDSPLHF
V: TRBV7-9; CDR3: CASSFTTGSLRYTF
V: TRBV23-1; CDR3: CASGGGRFSGNTIYF
V: TRBV6-1; CDR3: CASSEVNPTLNTEAFF
V: TRBV5-8; CDR3: CASSHPIRLLNTEAFF
V: TRBV12-5; CDR3: CASGLAGGQETQYF
V: TRBV7-2; CDR3: CASSKERGRTDTQYF
V: TRBV11-2; CDR3: CASSLGQGMETQYF
V: TRBV9; CDR3: CASNPKQGSHQPQHF
V: TRBV6-5; CDR3: CASSPRQGGYTF